The 26 T cell receptor beta chains given below trace back to one sample, sequenced in a study of identical twins (dated by TCRdb to the mid-2010s). Libraries were built with 5' RACE. TCRdb records Illumina HiSeq 2000 as the sequencer. Starting from the raw public reads, TCRdb applied fastp trimming at Q25, assembled clones with MiXCR and retained in-frame beta chains. Identical CDR3 protein sequences are pooled into one entry, listed with their most common genes and DNA. The sample profile shows roughly 720,000 distinct CDR3 sequences; 18% of them were found once. Around 12% of the sample belongs to the ten largest clones. The same sample was also studied in work on T cells expressing NK-cell markers.

The specimen was PBMCs. These receptors all come from a woman between 18 and 30 years old in good health.

This clonotype was counted many times. The gene calls are TRBV14 and TRBJ1-4; D gene unclear. Germline lookup yields CDR1 SGHDN and CDR2 FVKESK. Trimming shortened V by 1 base and J by 0 bases, and 6 bases separated the two germline ends. The CDR3 sequence is 15 residues long. The CDR3 loop is CASSQVGATNEKLFF. Written as DNA, the CDR3 is TGTGCCAGCAGCCAAGTAGGAGCAACTAATGAAAAACTGTTTTTT.

In this sample, this clonotype turned up a few times. The V call is TRBV18, the J call TRBJ1-4; D not certain. Trimming took off 2 bases at V and 5 bases at J, with 12 bases between the two ends. The CDR3 has 15 amino acids. Looked up from germline, CDR1 is KGHSH and CDR2 is LQKENI. This CDR3 is CASSPSGEWNEKLFF. In DNA, the CDR3 is TGTGCCAGCTCACCATCCGGGGAATGGAATGAAAAACTGTTTTTT.

This clonotype was counted only a few times. The chain couples TRBV29-1 to TRBJ1-1; D gene uncertain. The V gene lost 5 bases and the J gene lost 1 base, with 11 bases spanning the gap. The CDR3 totals 13 residues. Germline CDR1 is SQVTM and CDR2 is ANQGSEA. The CDR3 bases are TGCAGCGTTCTTTCAGCTACGAACACTGAAGCTTTCTTT. Its translation: CSVLSATNTEAFF.

The gene calls are TRBV20-1 and TRBJ2-3; D not certain. V was pared by 1 base and J by 2 bases, with 16 bases between. The CDR3 covers 16 residues. In germline, CDR1 is DFQATT, CDR2 SNEGSKA (reference sequence). The CDR3 region is CSARVRPGVVTDTQYF. The CDR3 coding sequence is TGCAGTGCTAGAGTCCGACCCGGAGTGGTCACAGATACGCAGTATTTT.

The gene calls are TRBV5-5 and TRBJ2-7; 7 nucleotides match TRBD1. V lost 1 base and J lost 5; bases outside the gene matches: 12. Per germline, CDR1 SGHKS and CDR2 YYEKEE (reference sequence). The CDR3 has 16 residues. The CDR3 protein is CASSLPSRTGIHEQYF. The CDR3 bases are TGTGCCAGCAGCTTGCCCTCTCGGACAGGAATCCACGAGCAGTACTTC.

This rearrangement joins TRBV6-2 or TRBV6-3 to TRBJ2-7; 11 bases align to TRBD2. The CDR3 runs 17 residues. V was clipped by 0 bases and J by 4 bases; unmatched bases: 8. Germline V gene data show CDR1 as MNHEY and CDR2 as SVGEGT. CDR3 sequence reads: CASSYSSRGLAAYEQYF. The DNA of the CDR3 is TGTGCCAGCAGTTACTCGAGTAGGGGACTAGCGGCTTACGAGCAGTACTTC.

The chain uses TRBV28 and TRBJ1-4; the D is unclear. There are 12 residues in the CDR3. The V gene lost 3 bases and the J gene lost 7 bases, with 6 bases spanning the gap. Looked up from germline, CDR1 is MDHEN and CDR2 is SYDVKM. The CDR3 loop is CASSLLAEKLFF. For the CDR3, the DNA is TGTGCCAGCAGTTTGCTTGCTGAAAAACTGTTTTTT.

This clonotype has ten or more counts. The CDR3 spells CASSPWDRDYEQYF. The DNA for the CDR3 is TGTGCCAGCAGCCCCTGGGACAGGGACTACGAGCAGTACTTC. The chain couples TRBV3-1 to TRBJ2-7; the match to TRBD1 covers 9 bases. The V segment lost 4 bases and the J segment 3 bases; nucleotides outside the gene matches: 4. Germline V CDR1 and CDR2: LGHDT, YNNKEL (reference sequence). The CDR3 runs to 14 residues.

This clonotype was observed a few times. This chain uses TRBV14 with TRBJ2-7, with D unresolved. The CDR3 has 14 residues. Germline values: CDR1 SGHDN, CDR2 FVKESK. Trimming shortened V by 5 bases and J by 2 bases, and 13 bases separated the two germline ends. CDR3 residues: CASSSLYGPYEQYF. The CDR3 DNA is TGTGCCAGCAGCTCTCTTTACGGACCCTACGAGCAGTACTTC.

With regard to this clonotype: One junction end does not reproduce the germline sequence, and a read error may be involved. The chain carries TRBV20-1 and TRBJ2-3; the D gene is possibly TRBD2 (6 bases). CDR3 length: 14 residues. Germline V lookup: CDR1 DFQATT, CDR2 SNEGSKA (reference sequence). Here the CDR3 DNA reads TGCGGTGCTAGAGGCCAGGGACTTTCAGATACGCAGTATTTT. Its translation: CGARGQGLSDTQYF.

This chain joins TRBV29-1 and TRBJ1-1; D gene ambiguous. Germline V gene sequence: CDR1 SQVTM, CDR2 ANQGSEA. The CDR3 totals 12 residues. The ends were cut back, 6 bases at V and 0 bases at J, with 8 bases in the middle. The CDR3 DNA reads TGCAGCGTCGGGGTCGTGAACACTGAAGCTTTCTTT. It is translated as CSVGVVNTEAFF. Combining the CDR3 with reference TRBV29-1 and TRBJ1-1 gives the whole variable domain SAVISQKPSRDICQRGTSLTIQCQVDSQVTMMFWYRQQPGQSLTLIATANQGSEATYESGFVIDKFPISRPNLTFSTLTVSNMSPEDSSIYLCSVGVVNTEAFFGQGTRLTVV.

This chain links TRBV30 with TRBJ2-1; D may be TRBD1 (6 bases). Germline values: CDR1 GTSNPN, CDR2 SVGIG (reference sequence). The V end was cut by 0 bases, the J end by 8 bases, with 11 bases between. The CDR3 covers 13 residues. The CDR3 sequence is CAWSVGQGYEQFF. In DNA form, the CDR3 reads TGTGCCTGGAGTGTGGGGCAGGGGTATGAGCAGTTCTTC.

CDR3 amino acids: CASSLYVSSYNEQFF. CDR3 coding DNA: TGTGCCAGCAGCTTATACGTGTCCTCCTACAATGAGCAGTTCTTC. The rearrangement joins TRBV7-2 to TRBJ2-1, with unresolved D. This CDR3 has 15 residues. Trimming stripped 2 bases from V and 0 bases from J, with 8 bases between. Germline V gene sequence: CDR1 SGHTA, CDR2 FQGNSA.

The rearrangement uses TRBV14 and TRBJ1-1; unclear D gene. Per germline, CDR1 SGHDN and CDR2 FVKESK. The CDR3 is 13 residues long. Trimming cost V 3 bases and J 3 bases, with 8 bases left between them. For the CDR3, the DNA is TGTGCCAGCAGCCACCCAGATGACACTGAAGCTTTCTTT. Translating it yields CASSHPDDTEAFF.

This clonotype was detected a few times. V usage is TRBV7-6 and J usage is TRBJ2-1; D is perhaps TRBD1 or TRBD2 (5 bases each). Trimming stripped 5 bases from V and 0 bases from J, with 11 bases between. Germline CDR1 and CDR2: SGHVS and FNYEAQ. This CDR3 comprises 15 residues. In DNA form, the CDR3 reads TGTGCCAGCAGCCGGGACCCCGCCTCCTACAATGAGCAGTTCTTC. Translation gives CASSRDPASYNEQFF.

This clonotype was counted only a few times. The V and J genes are TRBV9 and TRBJ1-2; 7 bases are shared with TRBD1. V lost 0 bases and J lost 7; bases outside the gene matches: 6. The CDR3 consists of 14 residues. CDR1 and CDR2 (germline): SGDLS, YYNGEE. CDR3 DNA: TGTGCCAGCAGCGTAGTTCAGGGGGGCTCTGGCTACACCTTC. Its translation is CASSVVQGGSGYTF.

The chain joins TRBV23-1 to TRBJ1-5; D ambiguous. TRBV23-1 is flagged as an ORF with uncertain function. The CDR3 totals 13 residues. Trimming took 4 bases from V and 3 from J, leaving 7 bases between them. The CDR3 is CASSLRYNQPQHF. The CDR3, as DNA: TGCGCCAGCAGTCTCCGTTACAATCAGCCCCAGCATTTT.

A few counts support this clonotype. V is TRBV20-1 and J is TRBJ2-1, with 7 nucleotides matching TRBD2. CDR1 is DFQATT and CDR2 is SNEGSKA in the germline V gene (reference sequence). CDR3 size: 14 residues. V lost 8 bases and J lost 1; bases outside the gene matches: 8. CDR3 DNA sequence: TGCAGTCCGAGCGGGACGACGTCCTACAATGAGCAGTTCTTC. It is translated as CSPSGTTSYNEQFF.

This clonotype was counted many times. The chain is built from TRBV7-8 and TRBJ2-1, with D unclear. The CDR3 sequence is 13 residues long. Trimming stripped 4 bases from V and 5 bases from J, with 9 bases between. The germline V gene encodes CDR1 SGHVS and CDR2 FQNEAQ. For the CDR3, the DNA is TGTGCCAGCAGCTATGCCGGGCACAATGAGCAGTTCTTC. Residues: CASSYAGHNEQFF.

V and J are TRBV14 and TRBJ2-7, with TRBD1 as a possible D gene (5 bases). Trimming shortened V by 0 bases and J by 2 bases, and 11 bases separated the two germline ends. The CDR3 loop spans 15 amino acids. Germline assignment: CDR1 SGHDN and CDR2 FVKESK. Here the CDR3 reads CASSQDMGPAYEQYF. In nucleotides, the CDR3 is TGTGCCAGCAGCCAAGATATGGGGCCAGCCTACGAGCAGTACTTC. Drawing the rest from reference TRBV14 and TRBJ2-7, the complete variable domain is EAGVTQFPSHSVIEKGQTVTLRCDPISGHDNLYWYRRVMGKEIKFLLHFVKESKQDESGMPNNRFLAERTGGTYSTLKVQPAELEDSGVYFCASSQDMGPAYEQYFGPGTRLTVT.

The rearrangement uses TRBV6-5 and TRBJ2-7; TRBD2 matches at 12 bases. This CDR3 contains 17 residues. The V segment lost 1 base and the J segment 3 bases; nucleotides outside the gene matches: 7. Germline values: CDR1 MNHEY, CDR2 SVGAGI. The CDR3 DNA is TGTGCCAGCAGTTACTGGGGCCCGACTAGCGGGAGCTACGAGCAGTACTTC. This sequence encodes CASSYWGPTSGSYEQYF.

In its sample, this clonotype was seen a few times. Written as DNA, the CDR3 is TGCAGCGCTACCGGACAGAATAATGAAAAACTGTTTTTT. Its translation: CSATGQNNEKLFF. The gene calls are TRBV29-1 and TRBJ1-4, with D tentatively TRBD1 (6 bases). V lost 7 bases, J lost 4 bases, and 13 bases lay in between. The germline V gene encodes CDR1 SQVTM and CDR2 ANQGSEA. The length of the CDR3 is 13 residues.

This chain connects TRBV9 to TRBJ1-2, with D unclear. From germline, CDR1 is SGDLS and CDR2 YYNGEE. V gave up 0 bases and J gave up 3 bases, with 12 bases separating them. The CDR3 is made up of 15 amino acids. The chain's CDR3 is CASSVDSRADYGYTF. The DNA for the CDR3 is TGTGCCAGCAGCGTAGATTCTCGGGCGGACTATGGCTACACCTTC.

This clonotype has only a few counts. The V and J genes are TRBV7-8 and TRBJ2-4; 12 nucleotides line up with TRBD2. Unmatched junction bases numbered 7, after V lost 0 bases and J lost 1 base. CDR1 and CDR2 (germline): SGHVS, FQNEAQ. The length of the CDR3 is 19 residues. The CDR3 nucleotides read TGTGCCAGCAGCTTAGCGGCTAGCGGGGGGGCTGTGGCCAAAAACATTCAGTACTTC. Translated, it gives CASSLAASGGAVAKNIQYF.

This clonotype has a handful of counts. V is TRBV12-3 or TRBV12-4 and J is TRBJ1-1; weak D call: TRBD1 (5 bases). Deletions cut 2 bases from V and 2 bases from J, with 9 bases between. This CDR3 spans 14 amino acids. Here the CDR3 reads CASSLMGPNTEAFF. CDR3 sequence (DNA): TGTGCCAGCAGTTTAATGGGGCCAAACACTGAAGCTTTCTTT.

This clonotype has a count of ten or more. This chain connects TRBV18 to TRBJ2-5; D unresolved. The CDR3 consists of 12 residues. The germline CDR1 and CDR2 sequences are KGHSH and LQKENI. The germline V and J ends were trimmed by 8 bases and 4 bases, with 11 bases remaining between them. CDR3 region: CASSPPSETQYF. CDR3 DNA sequence: TGTGCCAGCAGCCCCCCGTCAGAGACCCAGTACTTC.